What follows are 22 T cell receptor beta chains derived from one specimen sequenced in a study of T cell responses to AZD1222 COVID-19 vaccine. Measured with immunoSEQ multiplex PCR; TCRdb has only the in-frame clones, and not every one. The sample includes 100,000 to 150,000 clones, 88% of them seen just once. Specimen: peripheral blood, collected on day 0 of AZD1222 vaccination. The receptors shown here come from an adult in good health.

In this sample, this clone turned up a few times. The chain uses TRBV29-1 and TRBJ2-1, with D perhaps TRBD2 (6 bases). The CDR3 is 15 residues long. V gave up 1 base and J gave up 7 bases, with 17 bases separating them. Germline V gene lookup returns CDR1 SQVTM and CDR2 ANQGSEA. Written as DNA, the CDR3 is TGCAGCGTTGAAGGCGAGGTAGCGGTTGGTAATGAGCAGTTCTTC. Translating it yields CSVEGEVAVGNEQFF.

This chain links TRBV11-2 with TRBJ2-1; unclear D gene. Germline V gene data show CDR1 as SGHAT and CDR2 as FQNNGV. Trimming cost V 4 bases and J 5 bases, with 9 bases left between them. The CDR3 is 13 amino acids. The CDR3 is CASSSPGNNEQFF. The CDR3 DNA reads TGTGCCAGCAGCTCCCCTGGTAACAATGAGCAGTTCTTC.

The chain uses TRBV7-8 and TRBJ2-2, with TRBD1 matching 8 bases. From germline, CDR1 is SGHVS and CDR2 FQNEAQ. The CDR3 runs to 16 residues. J gave up 7 bases and V 4 bases, and 11 bases lay outside the gene matches. In nucleotides, the CDR3 is TGTGCCAGCAGCTCCAGACAGGGGTATCGTGGCGGGGAGCTGTTTTTT. This codes for CASSSRQGYRGGELFF.

DNA for the CDR3: TGTGCCAGCAGCCAAGTCGGGGCCAGGGGGCACTATGGCTACACCTTC. Translation: CASSQVGARGHYGYTF. This sequence joins TRBV3-1 (or the pseudogene TRBV3-2) and TRBJ1-2; 8 bases match TRBD1. The CDR3 sequence is 16 residues long. Germline-derived CDR1 and CDR2 are LGHDT and YNNKEL (reference sequence). The trim removed 1 base at V and 3 bases at J, leaving 7 bases unmatched.

This chain joins TRBV4-2 and TRBJ2-5; 9 bases align to TRBD2. With 1 base clipped from V and 5 bases from J, the junction kept 5 bases outside the gene matches. The CDR3 spans 15 residues. Germline loops: CDR1 LGHNA, CDR2 YNFKEQ. CDR3 loop: CASSQGAGGGETQYF. CDR3 nucleotides: TGTGCCAGCAGCCAAGGAGCGGGGGGCGGGGAGACCCAGTACTTC.

The chain employs TRBV19 and TRBJ2-1; 9 bases line up with TRBD2. The germline V gene encodes CDR1 LNHDA and CDR2 SQIVND (reference sequence). V trimming: 5 bases; J trimming: 7 bases; junction bases outside the gene matches: 9. The CDR3 length is 15 residues. CDR3: CASSLHAGGQNEQFF. Here the CDR3 DNA reads TGTGCCAGTAGTCTTCATGCGGGGGGGCAGAATGAGCAGTTCTTC.

The V call is TRBV10-1, the J call TRBJ1-1, with unresolved D. V lost 6 bases to trimming and J lost 5 bases, with 13 bases between them. This CDR3 contains 13 residues. Germline lookup yields CDR1 WNHNN and CDR2 SYGVQD (reference sequence). This CDR3 is CASSPDRGTEAFF. The CDR3 DNA is TGCGCCAGCAGCCCGGACCGAGGGACTGAAGCTTTCTTT.

The rearrangement joins TRBV27 to TRBJ2-7, with 8 positions matching TRBD1. The V gene's germline CDR1 is MNHEY and CDR2 SMNVEV (reference sequence). V dropped 3 bases and J dropped 2; count of bases not matched to a gene: 3. The CDR3 has 14 residues. CDR3 nucleotide sequence: TGTGCCAGCAGTTTCACAGGGGGAACCTACGAGCAGTACTTC. Residues: CASSFTGGTYEQYF.

The J gene is TRBJ2-7, the V gene TRBV5-1; tentatively, D is TRBD2 (6 bases). The V end was cut by 0 bases, the J end by 3 bases, with 10 bases between. There are 14 residues in the CDR3. CDR1 is SGHRS, CDR2 YFSETQ, per germline. The CDR3 DNA reads TGCGCCAGCAGCTTGGCCGGGGGAGGCTACGAGCAGTACTTC. Amino acids: CASSLAGGGYEQYF.

This sequence joins TRBV7-2 and TRBJ1-2; weak D call: TRBD1 (6 bases). This CDR3 has 14 amino acids. In germline, CDR1 is SGHTA, CDR2 FQGNSA. Trimming pared 1 base from V and 7 bases from J, leaving 13 bases between. The CDR3 sequence: CASSLGGGRGGYTF. CDR3 nucleotides: TGTGCCAGCAGCTTAGGAGGGGGGCGCGGTGGCTACACCTTC.

The gene calls are TRBV7-9 and TRBJ1-5; D unresolved. Germline CDR1 SEHNR, CDR2 FQNEAQ (reference sequence). V lost 1 base and J 0 bases, leaving 10 bases between the germline ends. The CDR3 spans 16 residues. The CDR3 region is CASSLGSGYSNQPQHF. In nucleotides, the CDR3 is TGTGCCAGCAGCTTAGGGTCGGGCTATAGCAATCAGCCCCAGCATTTT.

V and J are TRBV18 and TRBJ1-2, with 10 bases matching TRBD1. Germline assignment: CDR1 KGHSH and CDR2 LQKENI. The CDR3 runs 14 residues. The V segment lost 6 bases and the J segment 6 bases; nucleotides outside the gene matches: 7. The CDR3 nucleotides are TGTGCCAGCTCGCGACAGGGGGCAAGGGATGGCTACACCTTC. Encoded protein: CASSRQGARDGYTF. Variable domain in full (rest from reference TRBV18 and TRBJ1-2): NAGVMQNPRHLVRRRGQEARLRCSPMKGHSHVYWYRQLPEEGLKFMVYLQKENIIDESGMPKERFSAEFPKEGPSILRIQQVVRGDSAAYFCASSRQGARDGYTFGSGTRLTVV.

The V gene is TRBV3-1 (or the pseudogene TRBV3-2), the J gene TRBJ2-7, with D unresolved. Germline V gene lookup returns CDR1 LGHDT and CDR2 YNNKEL (reference sequence). The CDR3 length is 11 residues. V shed 4 bases and J shed 3 bases, with 4 bases lying between them. In nucleotides, the CDR3 is TGTGCCAGCAGCCCCTACTACGAGCAGTACTTC. It codes for CASSPYYEQYF.

The chain carries TRBV19 and TRBJ1-1; no reliable D call. Germline V gene lookup returns CDR1 LNHDA and CDR2 SQIVND (reference sequence). This CDR3 is 14 amino acids long. Trimming took off 6 bases at V and 0 bases at J, with 11 bases between the two ends. CDR3 loop: CASRARLMNTEAFF. CDR3 nucleotide sequence: TGTGCCAGTAGGGCCCGCCTCATGAACACTGAAGCTTTCTTT.

The V call is TRBV20-1, the J call TRBJ2-7; 14 bases align to TRBD2. The ends lost 6 bases at V and 5 bases at J; junction bases unmatched: 6. The CDR3 spans 14 residues. Germline CDR1 and CDR2: DFQATT and SNEGSKA (reference sequence). The CDR3 here is CSASGLAGGHEQYF. The CDR3, as DNA: TGCAGTGCGAGTGGACTAGCGGGGGGCCACGAGCAGTACTTC.

The chain links TRBV28 to TRBJ2-1; D might be TRBD2 (7 bases). V was pared by 3 bases and J by 5 bases, with 17 bases between. The CDR3 runs to 16 residues. Germline assignment: CDR1 MDHEN and CDR2 SYDVKM. The CDR3 reads CASSLRGGARNNEQFF. The CDR3 DNA reads as TGTGCCAGCAGTTTGAGGGGGGGAGCAAGGAACAATGAGCAGTTCTTC.

The rearrangement uses TRBV27 and TRBJ2-7, with 7 bases fitting TRBD1. J gave up 4 bases and V 5 bases, and 11 bases lay outside the gene matches. Germline CDR1 is MNHEY and CDR2 is SMNVEV (reference sequence). This CDR3 is built from 15 residues. CDR3 loop: CASSAWTGFSYEQYF. As DNA, the CDR3 is TGTGCCAGCAGTGCATGGACAGGATTTTCATACGAGCAGTACTTC.

This clone was picked up one time. This chain links TRBV30 with TRBJ1-3; possibly TRBD1 for D (6 bases). V was pared by 0 bases and J by 1 base, with 7 bases between. CDR3 size: 14 residues. The germline V gene encodes CDR1 GTSNPN and CDR2 SVGIG (reference sequence). The CDR3 is CAWSVRGSGNTIYF. CDR3 sequence (DNA): TGTGCCTGGAGTGTAAGGGGGTCTGGAAACACCATATATTTT. Full variable domain (missing parts from reference TRBV30 and TRBJ1-3): SQTIHQWPATLVQPVGSPLSLECTVEGTSNPNLYWYRQAAGRGLQLLFYSVGIGQISSEVPQNLSASRPQDRQFILSSKKLLLSDSGFYLCAWSVRGSGNTIYFGEGSWLTVV.

The chain recombines TRBV11-2 with TRBJ2-3, with unresolved D. The V and J ends lost 5 bases and 3 bases respectively, with 9 bases between them. The CDR3 spans 13 residues. The germline CDR1 and CDR2 sequences are SGHAT and FQNNGV. This CDR3 is CASSKLWTDTQYF. CDR3 DNA: TGTGCCAGCAGCAAGTTGTGGACAGATACGCAGTATTTT.

The gene calls are TRBV27 and TRBJ1-4; tentative D call: TRBD1 (5 bases). The CDR3 extends over 14 amino acids. Trimming took 3 bases from V and 8 from J, leaving 13 bases between them. Germline lookup yields CDR1 MNHEY and CDR2 SMNVEV (reference sequence). The CDR3 nucleotides read TGTGCCAGCAGTTTTGGCGGGGCGCGGGAAAAACTGTTTTTT. The encoded protein is CASSFGGAREKLFF.

The rearrangement uses TRBV4-2 and TRBJ2-7; D may correspond to TRBD1 or TRBD2 (7 bases each). V was cut by 4 bases and J by 6 bases, with 22 bases left in between. The CDR3 contains 16 residues. CDR1 is LGHNA, CDR2 YNFKEQ, per germline. The CDR3 DNA reads as TGTGCCAGCAGCCCAGGCAGGACAGGACTAGAGGCCGAGCAGTACTTC. It codes for CASSPGRTGLEAEQYF.

CDR3: CATSDSGQGETQYF. The CDR3 nucleotides read TGTGCCACCAGTGATTCGGGACAGGGCGAGACCCAGTACTTC. The chain is built from TRBV24-1 and TRBJ2-5, with 9 nucleotides matching TRBD1. After removal of 2 bases from V and 5 bases from J, the junction contained 2 bases not matched to a gene. This CDR3 comprises 14 residues. The germline gives CDR1 KGHDR, CDR2 SFDVKD.